A single sample gave rise to the 20 T cell receptor beta chains below, sequenced in a study of T cell repertoires in cytomegalovirus infection. Their antigens are not known. TCRdb re-analysed the reads in MiXCR, keeping a single row per CDR3 protein. Here the sample spans around 710,000 distinct CDR3 sequences, almost 30% being singletons. This material consisted of cultured CD8+ T cells from PBMCs, taken from culture after CMV antigen stimulation. Every receptor here comes from a human donor in good health (CMV status not recorded). Some clones in this sample may be carry-over from other donors' samples.

This clonotype was seen more than once but under ten times. The chain uses TRBV6-5 and TRBJ2-1; a weak D match, TRBD1 (5 bases). The CDR3 runs 16 residues. Germline V gene sequence: CDR1 MNHEY, CDR2 SVGAGI. V lost 2 bases, J lost 7 bases, and 18 bases lay in between. DNA for the CDR3: TGTGCCAGCAGTTACCAGGGCAACTTGTTTAGTAATGAGCAGTTCTTC. This gives the protein CASSYQGNLFSNEQFF.

The chain uses TRBV27 and TRBJ1-6; no reliable D call. The CDR3 extends over 14 amino acids. Germline V gives CDR1 MNHEY, CDR2 SMNVEV (reference sequence). The ends were cut back, 4 bases at V and 6 bases at J, with 10 bases in the middle. DNA for the CDR3: TGTGCCAGCAGTTCCGGACTAATTAATTCACCCCTCCACTTT. Protein sequence: CASSSGLINSPLHF.

The chain joins TRBV27 to TRBJ1-4; no firm D call. V was trimmed by 5 bases and J by 4 bases, leaving 8 bases between them. From germline, CDR1 is MNHEY and CDR2 SMNVEV (reference sequence). The CDR3 consists of 13 residues. The CDR3 reads CASSVLGNEKLFF. As DNA, the CDR3 is TGTGCCAGCAGTGTGTTAGGTAATGAAAAACTGTTTTTT.

This clonotype was seen a few times. V usage is TRBV20-1 and J usage is TRBJ2-7; no reliable D call. CDR1 DFQATT and CDR2 SNEGSKA come from the germline V gene (reference sequence). With 0 bases removed from V and 3 bases from J, the gap between germline ends came to 15 bases. This CDR3 has 15 residues. CDR3 region: CSARESSLAHYEQYV. The CDR3 coding sequence is TGCAGTGCTAGAGAGTCATCCTTGGCCCACTACGAGCAGTACGTC.

This clonotype has only a few counts. The chain recombines TRBV7-4 with TRBJ2-2; D unresolved. This CDR3 has 13 amino acids. V lost 7 bases to trimming and J lost 0 bases, with 6 bases between them. CDR1 is SGHVT and CDR2 is SQSDAQ in the germline V gene. The CDR3 nucleotides read TGTGCCAGCACCCCGCCGAACACCGGGGAGCTGTTTTTT. Translating it yields CASTPPNTGELFF.

The rearrangement joins TRBV6-2 or TRBV6-3 to TRBJ1-2; D not resolved. CDR3 length equals 12 residues. Per the germline V gene, CDR1 is MNHEY and CDR2 is SVGEGT. Trimming took 7 bases from V and 2 from J, leaving 8 bases between them. The CDR3, as DNA: TGTGCCAGCAAAATCAGCAACTATGGCTACACCTTC. This translates into CASKISNYGYTF.

This clonotype has just a few counts. V gene TRBV19 combines with J gene TRBJ2-7; weak D call: TRBD1 (7 bases). The CDR3 has 15 residues. Germline V gene sequence: CDR1 LNHDA, CDR2 SQIVND (reference sequence). Trimming cost V 5 bases and J 2 bases, with 16 bases left between them. CDR3 coding DNA: TGTGCCAGTAGTTTATGGAGGGACAGAACCTACGAGCAGTACTTC. The encoded protein is CASSLWRDRTYEQYF.

About this clonotype: Its ends do not fully match the called genes, so a read error is possible. The chain has TRBV2 and TRBJ1-1, with no clear D. CDR1 is SNHLY, CDR2 FYNNEI, per germline. The CDR3 runs to 12 residues. The CDR3 loop reads CASRDLDTEAFF. The DNA of the CDR3 is TGTGCCAGCCGTGATTTGGATACTGAAGCTTTCTTT. Full variable domain (outside the CDR3, taken from reference TRBV2 and TRBJ1-1): EPEVTQTPSHQVTQMGQEVILRCVPISNHLYFYWYRQILGQKVEFLVSFYNNEISEKSEIFDDQFSVERPDGSNFTLKIRSTKLEDSAMYFCASRDLDTEAFFGQGTRLTVV.

The V gene is TRBV28, the J gene TRBJ2-2; no firm D call. CDR3 length equals 13 residues. With 3 bases removed from V and 5 bases from J, the gap between germline ends came to 7 bases. Germline loops: CDR1 MDHEN, CDR2 SYDVKM. CDR3: CASSLKKTGELFF. The CDR3 DNA is TGTGCCAGCAGTTTGAAGAAGACCGGGGAGCTGTTTTTT.

Only a few counts were recorded for this clonotype. The chain links TRBV4-2 to TRBJ2-1; D call uncertain. V lost 1 base to trimming and J lost 5 bases, with 15 bases between them. The CDR3 consists of 16 residues. Germline assignment: CDR1 LGHNA and CDR2 YNFKEQ. As DNA, the CDR3 is TGTGCCAGCAGCCAAGTTGCGGCAGGTCGCGACAATGAGCAGTTCTTC. Protein: CASSQVAAGRDNEQFF.

The chain is built from TRBV27 and TRBJ1-5, with D perhaps TRBD1 (6 bases). Per germline, CDR1 MNHEY and CDR2 SMNVEV (reference sequence). The CDR3 covers 15 residues. V lost 6 bases, J lost 7 bases, and 19 bases lay in between. Written as DNA, the CDR3 is TGTGCCAGCAGCCCCGGGACGGCCAGGGGCCAGCCCCAGCATTTT. Protein product: CASSPGTARGQPQHF.

The chain employs TRBV7-9 and TRBJ2-2; TRBD1 aligns across 8 bases. The CDR3 runs to 16 residues. Germline V lookup: CDR1 SEHNR, CDR2 FQNEAQ (reference sequence). J gave up 0 bases and V 5 bases, and 5 bases lay outside the gene matches. CDR3 region: CASSDWTGSNTGELFF. The CDR3 DNA reads as TGTGCCAGCAGCGATTGGACAGGGTCGAACACCGGGGAGCTGTTTTTT.

The chain links TRBV27 to TRBJ1-6; D not certain. The CDR3 is 14 residues long. Deletions cut 3 bases from V and 8 bases from J, with 11 bases between. Germline CDR1 MNHEY, CDR2 SMNVEV (reference sequence). CDR3 bases: TGTGCCAGCAGTTTGTCGGGCCAGTATTCACCCCTCCACTTT. The encoded protein is CASSLSGQYSPLHF.

The chain joins TRBV6-6 to TRBJ2-3; D tentatively reads TRBD1 or TRBD2 (5 bases each). V was pared by 6 bases and J by 5 bases, with 12 bases between. Germline-derived CDR1 and CDR2 are MNHNY and SVGAGI (reference sequence). This CDR3 is built from 13 residues. CDR3 in amino acids: CASRYTGGDTQYF. The CDR3, as DNA: TGTGCCAGCAGGTACACTGGGGGAGATACGCAGTATTTT.

Concerning this clonotype: Without the conserved terminal phenylalanine or tryptophan, this CDR3 likely stems from a read error. V gene TRBV12-3 or TRBV12-4 combines with J gene TRBJ1-5; D might be TRBD1 (6 bases). The V end lost 6 bases, the J end lost 4 bases, and 13 bases lay between the germline ends. This CDR3 has 14 amino acids. The CDR3 region has the DNA TGTGCCAGCAGCCCACGGACAGCAAATCAGCCCCAGCATTAT. Its protein product is CASSPRTANQPQHY.

This clonotype was seen only a few times. The rearrangement uses TRBV7-9 and TRBJ2-3; D may be TRBD2 (5 bases). Looked up from germline, CDR1 is SEHNR and CDR2 is FQNEAQ (reference sequence). Trimming removed 5 bases at V and 3 bases at J, with 18 bases between. CDR3 size: 16 residues. CDR3 residues: CASSKLGEQFTDTQYF. CDR3 DNA sequence: TGTGCCAGCAGCAAACTCGGGGAGCAGTTTACAGATACGCAGTATTTT.

At least ten counts were recorded for this clonotype. The chain uses TRBV7-8 and TRBJ1-2, with 11 bases lining up with TRBD1. The germline gives CDR1 SGHVS, CDR2 FQNEAQ. The CDR3 length is 15 residues. The V gene end was trimmed by 4 bases and the J gene end by 8 bases; junction bases not matched to a gene: 9. CDR3 DNA: TGTGCCAGCAGCTCACGTCGGGACAGGGGGACCGGCTACACCTTC. The encoded protein is CASSSRRDRGTGYTF.

V gene TRBV19 combines with J gene TRBJ1-1; D is uncertain. Germline loops: CDR1 LNHDA, CDR2 SQIVND (reference sequence). The CDR3 spans 14 residues. Deletions cut 3 bases from V and 0 bases from J, with 8 bases between. CDR3 DNA sequence: TGTGCCAGTAGTATTTTAGGTATGAACACTGAAGCTTTCTTT. Translation gives CASSILGMNTEAFF. The whole variable domain, remainder taken from reference TRBV19 and TRBJ1-1, is DGGITQSPKYLFRKEGQNVTLSCEQNLNHDAMYWYRQDPGQGLRLIYYSQIVNDFQKGDIAEGYSVSREKKESFPLTVTSAQKNPTAFYLCASSILGMNTEAFFGQGTRLTVV.

J is TRBJ1-2 and V is TRBV6-6; TRBD1 agrees at 7 bases. The CDR3 is 16 residues long. V was clipped by 2 bases and J by 4 bases; unmatched bases: 10. Per germline, CDR1 MNHNY and CDR2 SVGAGI (reference sequence). This CDR3 is CASSYTEQGIGYGYTF. The CDR3 DNA follows: TGTGCCAGCAGTTACACAGAACAGGGGATTGGCTATGGCTACACCTTC.

The J gene is TRBJ1-1, the V gene TRBV7-6; D ambiguous. The germline V gene encodes CDR1 SGHVS and CDR2 FNYEAQ. The CDR3 spans 13 residues. V lost 5 bases and J 11 bases, leaving 18 bases between the germline ends. This CDR3 is CASSNTTREEAFF. CDR3 in DNA: TGTGCCAGCAGCAACACGACCCGGGAGGAGGCTTTCTTT.